This is a list of T cell receptor beta chains from one sample in a study of control samples from healthy donors and cancer patients. Sequenced by immunoSEQ multiplex PCR; TCRdb stores in-frame clones only, minus some. Of more than 100,000 clones in the sample, approximately 91% are singletons; the top ten hold 7.8%. What was sequenced was blood. The receptor source for this set is a woman under 30 in good health. The CDR3 runs from the conserved cysteine through the conserved F or W. A D gene is named only where the DNA matches it firmly. Size is stated for part of the rows, as once, few or many counts, or as a class when the clone is expanded.

j_gene: TRBJ1-2
abundance: -
d_gene: TRBD1
v_gene: TRBV7-2
CDR3nt: TGTGCCAGCAGCCCAGGACAGGATTATGGCTACACCTTC
CDR3aa: CASSPGQDYGYTF

j_gene: TRBJ2-4
abundance: -
d_gene: TRBD2
v_gene: TRBV3-1/TRBV3-2
CDR3nt: TGTGCCAGCAGCCCCCCTATGTTAGCGGGAGGGCCGGAGTCTGCCAAAAACATTCAGTACTTC
CDR3aa: CASSPPMLAGGPESAKNIQYF

j_gene: TRBJ1-3
abundance: -
d_gene: -
v_gene: TRBV19
CDR3nt: TGTGCCAGTAATCTTTCGGGGAGGCCTGGAAACACCATATATTTT
CDR3aa: CASNLSGRPGNTIYF

j_gene: TRBJ2-3
abundance: -
d_gene: -
v_gene: TRBV7-3
CDR3nt: TGTGCCAGCAGCTTCCAACCCCGCGGGGCAGGGGGGAGCACAGATACGCAGTATTTT
CDR3aa: CASSFQPRGAGGSTDTQYF

j_gene: TRBJ2-3
abundance: -
d_gene: TRBD2
v_gene: TRBV2
CDR3nt: TGTGCCAGCAGAAGATGGGGACTAGCGGGAGGGCGTTTGCTCACAGATACGCAGTATTTT
CDR3aa: CASRRWGLAGGRLLTDTQYF

j_gene: TRBJ2-3
abundance: -
d_gene: -
v_gene: TRBV7-9
CDR3nt: TGTGCCAGCAGCTTGGCAGGAATTAGCACAGATACGCAGTATTTT
CDR3aa: CASSLAGISTDTQYF

j_gene: TRBJ2-1
abundance: -
d_gene: -
v_gene: TRBV20-1
CDR3nt: TGCAGTGCTAACGAGGGGTATGAGCAGTTCTTC
CDR3aa: CSANEGYEQFF

j_gene: TRBJ2-1
abundance: -
d_gene: -
v_gene: TRBV12-3/TRBV12-4
CDR3nt: TGTGCCAGCAATAAGGGGGGAGATGAGCAGTTCTTC
CDR3aa: CASNKGGDEQFF

j_gene: TRBJ2-2
abundance: -
d_gene: -
v_gene: TRBV28
CDR3nt: TGTGCCAGCAGGATCGACTCTCTGAACACCGGGGAGCTGTTTTTT
CDR3aa: CASRIDSLNTGELFF

j_gene: TRBJ2-3
abundance: -
d_gene: -
v_gene: TRBV5-4
CDR3nt: TGTGCCAGCAGCTTGGACAGAAGCACAGATACGCAGTATTTT
CDR3aa: CASSLDRSTDTQYF

j_gene: TRBJ1-1
abundance: few
d_gene: -
v_gene: TRBV24-1
CDR3nt: TGTGCCACCAGTGATTTGTGGGGGCTCGCTGAAGCTTTCTTT
CDR3aa: CATSDLWGLAEAFF

j_gene: TRBJ1-2
abundance: -
d_gene: TRBD1
v_gene: TRBV5-6
CDR3nt: TGTGCCAGCAGCTCATCCGGGACAGCTGGCTACACCTTC
CDR3aa: CASSSSGTAGYTF

j_gene: TRBJ1-3
abundance: -
d_gene: -
v_gene: TRBV18
CDR3nt: TGTGCCAGCTCGGAACTGGACTGGAGCTCTGGAAACACCATATATTTT
CDR3aa: CASSELDWSSGNTIYF

j_gene: TRBJ1-4
abundance: -
d_gene: -
v_gene: TRBV12-3/TRBV12-4
CDR3nt: TGTGCCAGCAGCCAGAGGGGGAGTGAAAAACTGTTTTTT
CDR3aa: CASSQRGSEKLFF

j_gene: TRBJ2-7
abundance: -
d_gene: TRBD1
v_gene: TRBV5-5
CDR3nt: TGTGCCAGCAGCTTGGGACAGGGTAGCCCCTACGAGCAGTACTTC
CDR3aa: CASSLGQGSPYEQYF

j_gene: TRBJ2-2
abundance: once
d_gene: -
v_gene: TRBV19
CDR3nt: TGTGCCAGTAGGAAAAACACCGGGGAGCTGTTTTTT
CDR3aa: CASRKNTGELFF

j_gene: TRBJ2-5
abundance: -
d_gene: -
v_gene: TRBV29-1
CDR3nt: TGCAGCGTTGAAGATCCGAAGACTAGTGAGGAGACCCAGTACTTC
CDR3aa: CSVEDPKTSEETQYF

j_gene: TRBJ1-1
abundance: -
d_gene: TRBD1
v_gene: TRBV30
CDR3nt: TGTGCCTGGGGGACAGGGGGAACTGAAGCTTTCTTT
CDR3aa: CAWGTGGTEAFF

j_gene: TRBJ2-7
abundance: -
d_gene: -
v_gene: TRBV24-1
CDR3nt: TGTGCCACCAGTGATTTTGGCGACAGCAACTACGAGCAGTACTTC
CDR3aa: CATSDFGDSNYEQYF

j_gene: TRBJ1-2
abundance: -
d_gene: -
v_gene: TRBV28
CDR3nt: TGTGCCAGCAACGACCGGGGGACGGATGCCTATGGCTACACCTTC
CDR3aa: CASNDRGTDAYGYTF

j_gene: TRBJ2-5
abundance: -
d_gene: TRBD2
v_gene: TRBV12-5
CDR3nt: TGTGCTAGTGGTTTCGGGAGGAGAGAGACCCAGTACTTC
CDR3aa: CASGFGRRETQYF

j_gene: TRBJ2-7
abundance: -
d_gene: -
v_gene: TRBV7-8
CDR3nt: TGTGCCAGCAGCTCACCGGGACTGTTCTCCTACGAGCAGTACTTC
CDR3aa: CASSSPGLFSYEQYF